This T cell receptor (beta chain) derives from a study of CXCR4 blockade with PD-1 therapy in pancreatic cancer. Germline CDR1 reads MDHEN; CDR2 reads SYDVKM. The CDR3 has 15 amino acids. V gave up 3 bases and J gave up 6 bases; unmatched junction bases: 4. The method was immunoSEQ multiplex PCR; TCRdb's version includes in-frame clones alone and lacks a portion of them. The sample includes about 8,100 clones, approximately 54% of them seen just once. The chain has TRBV28 and TRBJ2-2, with 10 nucleotides matching TRBD1. The clonotype comes from a human donor with pancreatic ductal adenocarcinoma. The sample taken for sequencing was tumor tissue. The CDR3 loop reads CASSLTGGASGELFF. CDR3 DNA: TGTGCCAGCAGTTTGACAGGGGGCGCGTCCGGGGAGCTGTTTTTT.